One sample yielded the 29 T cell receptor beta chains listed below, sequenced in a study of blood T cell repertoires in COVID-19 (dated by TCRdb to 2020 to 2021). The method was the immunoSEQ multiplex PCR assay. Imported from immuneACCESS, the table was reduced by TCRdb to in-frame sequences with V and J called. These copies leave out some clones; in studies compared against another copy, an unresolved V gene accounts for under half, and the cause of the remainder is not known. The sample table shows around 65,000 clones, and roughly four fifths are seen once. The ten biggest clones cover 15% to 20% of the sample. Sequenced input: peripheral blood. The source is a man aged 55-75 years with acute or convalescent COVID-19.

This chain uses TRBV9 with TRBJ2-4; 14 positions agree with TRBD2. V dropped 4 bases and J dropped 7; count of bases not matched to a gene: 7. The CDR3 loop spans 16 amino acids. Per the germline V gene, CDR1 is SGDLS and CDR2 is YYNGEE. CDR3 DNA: TGTGCCAGCAGCCCAGGGACTAGCGGGAGAACGAACATTCAGTACTTC. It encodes CASSPGTSGRTNIQYF.

This CDR3 is CASSLRQGYTEAFF. The CDR3 DNA is TGTGCCAGCAGCTTGCGACAGGGTTACACTGAAGCTTTCTTT. The chain combines TRBV7-6 with TRBJ1-1; 7 positions match TRBD1. After removal of 3 bases from V and 3 bases from J, the junction contained 4 bases not matched to a gene. Germline CDR1 reads SGHVS; CDR2 reads FNYEAQ. This CDR3 region has 14 residues.

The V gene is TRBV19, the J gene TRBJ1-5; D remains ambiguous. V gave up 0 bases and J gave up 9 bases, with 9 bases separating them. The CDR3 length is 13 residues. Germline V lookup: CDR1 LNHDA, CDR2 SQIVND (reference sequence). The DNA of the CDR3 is TGTGCCAGTAGTATAGATGTCAACGGGCCCCAGCATTTT. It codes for CASSIDVNGPQHF.

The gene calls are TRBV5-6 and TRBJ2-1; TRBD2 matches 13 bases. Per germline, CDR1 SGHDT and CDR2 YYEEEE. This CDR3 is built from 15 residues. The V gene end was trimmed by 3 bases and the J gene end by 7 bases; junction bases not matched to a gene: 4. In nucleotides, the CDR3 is TGTGCCAGCAGCTCCGGACTAGCGGGAGAAAATGAGCAGTTCTTC. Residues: CASSSGLAGENEQFF.

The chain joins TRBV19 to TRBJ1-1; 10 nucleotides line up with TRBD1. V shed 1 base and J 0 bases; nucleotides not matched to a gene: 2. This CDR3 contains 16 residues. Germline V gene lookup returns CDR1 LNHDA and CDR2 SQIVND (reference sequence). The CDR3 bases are TGTGCCAGTAGTATAGGGGACAGGGGCATGAACACTGAAGCTTTCTTT. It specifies CASSIGDRGMNTEAFF.

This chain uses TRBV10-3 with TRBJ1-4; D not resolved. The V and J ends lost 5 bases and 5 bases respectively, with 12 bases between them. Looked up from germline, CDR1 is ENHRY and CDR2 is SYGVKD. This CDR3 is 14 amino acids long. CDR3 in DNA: TGTGCCATCAGTTCACAGCCGGGGAATGAAAAACTGTTTTTT. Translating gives CAISSQPGNEKLFF.

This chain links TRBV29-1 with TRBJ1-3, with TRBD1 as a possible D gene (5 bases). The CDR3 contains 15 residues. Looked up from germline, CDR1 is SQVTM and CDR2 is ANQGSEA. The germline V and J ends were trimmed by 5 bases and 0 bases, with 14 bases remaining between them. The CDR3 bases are TGCAGCGTTACACTGACAGTGGACTCTGGAAACACCATATATTTT. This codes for CSVTLTVDSGNTIYF.

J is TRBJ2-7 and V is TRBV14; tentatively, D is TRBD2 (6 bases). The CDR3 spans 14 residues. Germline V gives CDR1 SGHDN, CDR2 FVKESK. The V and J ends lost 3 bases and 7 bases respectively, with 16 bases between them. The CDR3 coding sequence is TGTGCCAGCAGCCAGAGAAGGAGCGGAGGGGAGCAGTACTTC. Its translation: CASSQRRSGGEQYF.

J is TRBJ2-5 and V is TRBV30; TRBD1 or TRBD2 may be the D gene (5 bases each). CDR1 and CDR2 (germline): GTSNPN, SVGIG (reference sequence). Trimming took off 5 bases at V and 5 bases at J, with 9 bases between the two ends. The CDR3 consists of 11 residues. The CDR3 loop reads CAWGGVETQYF. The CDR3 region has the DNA TGTGCCTGGGGGGGAGTTGAGACCCAGTACTTC. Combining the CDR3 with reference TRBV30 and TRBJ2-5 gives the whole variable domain SQTIHQWPATLVQPVGSPLSLECTVEGTSNPNLYWYRQAAGRGLQLLFYSVGIGQISSEVPQNLSASRPQDRQFILSSKKLLLSDSGFYLCAWGGVETQYFGPGTRLLVL.

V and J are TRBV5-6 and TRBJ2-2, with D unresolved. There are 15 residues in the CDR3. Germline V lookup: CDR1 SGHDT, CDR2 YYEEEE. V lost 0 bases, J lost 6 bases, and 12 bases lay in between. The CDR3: CASSLVRSDSGELFF. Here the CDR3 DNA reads TGTGCCAGCAGCTTGGTTAGATCCGACTCCGGGGAGCTGTTTTTT.

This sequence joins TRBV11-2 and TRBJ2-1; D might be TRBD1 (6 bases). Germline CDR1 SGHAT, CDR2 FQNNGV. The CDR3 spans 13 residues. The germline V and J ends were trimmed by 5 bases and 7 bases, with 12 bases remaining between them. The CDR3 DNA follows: TGTGCCAGCAGCCGTACAGGGTCGAATGAGCAGTTCTTC. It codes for CASSRTGSNEQFF. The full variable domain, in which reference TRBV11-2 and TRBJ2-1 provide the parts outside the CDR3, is EAGVAQSPRYKIIEKRQSVAFWCNPISGHATLYWYQQILGQGPKLLIQFQNNGVVDDSQLPKDRFSAERLKGVDSTLKIQPAKLEDSAVYLCASSRTGSNEQFFGPGTRLTVL.

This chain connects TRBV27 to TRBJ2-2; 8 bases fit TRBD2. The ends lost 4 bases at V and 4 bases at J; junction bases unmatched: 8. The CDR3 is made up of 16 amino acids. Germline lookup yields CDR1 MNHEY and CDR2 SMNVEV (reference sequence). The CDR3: CASSSRGSGTTGELFF. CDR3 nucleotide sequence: TGTGCCAGCAGTTCCCGGGGTAGCGGGACCACCGGGGAGCTGTTTTTT.

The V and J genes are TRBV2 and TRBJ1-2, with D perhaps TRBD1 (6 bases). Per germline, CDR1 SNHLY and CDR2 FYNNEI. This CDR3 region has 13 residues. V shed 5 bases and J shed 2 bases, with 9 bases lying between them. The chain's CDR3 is CASSPDRNYGYTF. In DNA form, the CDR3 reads TGTGCCAGCAGTCCCGACAGGAACTATGGCTACACCTTC.

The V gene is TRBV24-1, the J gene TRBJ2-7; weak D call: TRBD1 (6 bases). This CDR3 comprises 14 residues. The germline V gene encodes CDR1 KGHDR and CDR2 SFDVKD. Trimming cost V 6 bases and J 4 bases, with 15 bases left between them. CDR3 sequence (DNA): TGTGCCACCAGTTTTGGGACACGTGTTTACGAGCAGTACTTC. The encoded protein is CATSFGTRVYEQYF.

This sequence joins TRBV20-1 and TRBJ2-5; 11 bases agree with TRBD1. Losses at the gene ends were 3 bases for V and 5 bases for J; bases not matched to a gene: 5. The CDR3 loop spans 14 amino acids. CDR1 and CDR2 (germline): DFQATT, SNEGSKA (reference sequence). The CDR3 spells CSASPDRGRETQYF. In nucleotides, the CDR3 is TGCAGTGCTAGTCCGGACAGGGGGCGGGAGACCCAGTACTTC.

This CDR3 is CASSEVHGQGEAFF. DNA for the CDR3: TGCGCCAGCAGTGAAGTCCATGGGCAGGGTGAAGCTTTCTTT. V usage is TRBV10-1 and J usage is TRBJ1-1; D perhaps matches TRBD1 (5 bases). The length of the CDR3 is 14 residues. V was shortened by 3 bases and J by 7 bases, with 15 bases between the two germline ends. The germline V gene has CDR1 WNHNN and CDR2 SYGVQD (reference sequence).

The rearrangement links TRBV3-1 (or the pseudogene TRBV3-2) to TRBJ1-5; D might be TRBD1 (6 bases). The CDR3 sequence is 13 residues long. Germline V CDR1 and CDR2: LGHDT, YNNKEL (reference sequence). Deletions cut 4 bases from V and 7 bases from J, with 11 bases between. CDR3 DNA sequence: TGTGCCAGCAGCCTTCACAGGGAGCAGCCCCAGCATTTT. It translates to CASSLHREQPQHF.

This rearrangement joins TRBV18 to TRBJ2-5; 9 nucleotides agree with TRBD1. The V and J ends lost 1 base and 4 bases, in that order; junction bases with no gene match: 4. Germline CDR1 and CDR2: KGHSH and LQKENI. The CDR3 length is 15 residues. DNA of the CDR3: TGTGCCAGCTCACCACGGAAGACAGGGGGAGAGACCCAGTACTTC. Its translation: CASSPRKTGGETQYF.

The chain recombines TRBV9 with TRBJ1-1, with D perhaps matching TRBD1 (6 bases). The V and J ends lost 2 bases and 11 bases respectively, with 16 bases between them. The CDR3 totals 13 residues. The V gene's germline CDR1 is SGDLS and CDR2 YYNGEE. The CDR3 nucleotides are TGTGCCAGCAGCGTGTCAGGGGCTGGAGTGGCTTTCTTT. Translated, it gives CASSVSGAGVAFF.

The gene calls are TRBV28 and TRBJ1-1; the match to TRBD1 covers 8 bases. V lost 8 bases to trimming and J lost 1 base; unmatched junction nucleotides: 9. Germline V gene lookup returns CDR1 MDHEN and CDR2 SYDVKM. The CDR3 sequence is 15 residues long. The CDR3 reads CASLYQGAKNTEAFF. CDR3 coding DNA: TGTGCCAGCCTTTATCAGGGGGCAAAGAACACTGAAGCTTTCTTT.

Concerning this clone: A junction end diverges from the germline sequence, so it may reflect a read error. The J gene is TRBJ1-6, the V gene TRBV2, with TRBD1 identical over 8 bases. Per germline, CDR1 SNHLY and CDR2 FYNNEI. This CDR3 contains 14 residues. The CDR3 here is CASSEGQGWSPLHF. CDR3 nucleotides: TGTGCCAGCAGCGAAGGACAGGGCTGGTCACCCCTCCACTTT.

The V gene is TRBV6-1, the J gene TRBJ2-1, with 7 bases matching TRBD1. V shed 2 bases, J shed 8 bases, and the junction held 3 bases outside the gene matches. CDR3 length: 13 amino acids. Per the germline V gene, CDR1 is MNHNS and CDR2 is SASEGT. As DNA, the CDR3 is TGTGCCAGCAGTGAAAACAGGGGCTATGAGCAGTTCTTC. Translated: CASSENRGYEQFF.

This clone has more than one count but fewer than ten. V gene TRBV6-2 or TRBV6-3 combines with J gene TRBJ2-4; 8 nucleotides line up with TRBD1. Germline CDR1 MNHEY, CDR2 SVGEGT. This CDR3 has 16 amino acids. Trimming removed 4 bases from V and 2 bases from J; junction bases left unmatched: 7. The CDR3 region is CASSSPGTGPKNIQYF. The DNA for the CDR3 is TGTGCCAGCAGTTCTCCCGGGACAGGACCCAAAAACATTCAGTACTTC.

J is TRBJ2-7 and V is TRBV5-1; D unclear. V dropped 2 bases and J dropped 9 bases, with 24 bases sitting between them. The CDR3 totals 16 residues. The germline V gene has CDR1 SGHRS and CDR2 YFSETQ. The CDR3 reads CASSFGRLISYERQYF. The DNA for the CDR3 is TGCGCCAGCAGCTTCGGCAGACTTATATCCTACGAGCGGCAGTACTTC.

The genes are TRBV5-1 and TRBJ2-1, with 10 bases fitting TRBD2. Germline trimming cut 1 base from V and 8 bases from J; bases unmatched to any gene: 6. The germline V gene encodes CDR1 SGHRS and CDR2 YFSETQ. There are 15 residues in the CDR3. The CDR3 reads CASSLKLAGLDEQFF. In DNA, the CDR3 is TGCGCCAGCAGCTTGAAACTAGCGGGACTAGATGAGCAGTTCTTC.

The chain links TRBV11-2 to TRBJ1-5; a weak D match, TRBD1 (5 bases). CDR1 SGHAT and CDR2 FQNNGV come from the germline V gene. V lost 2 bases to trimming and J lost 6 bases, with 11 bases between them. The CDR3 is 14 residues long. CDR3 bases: TGTGCCAGCAGCTTAAAGGGGTTTACTCAGCCCCAGCATTTT. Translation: CASSLKGFTQPQHF.

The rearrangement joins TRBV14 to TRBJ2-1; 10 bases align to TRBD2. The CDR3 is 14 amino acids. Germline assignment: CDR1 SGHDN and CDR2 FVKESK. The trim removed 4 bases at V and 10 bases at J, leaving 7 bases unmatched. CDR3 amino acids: CASSRGTSVLEQFF. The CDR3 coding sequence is TGTGCCAGCAGCCGCGGGACTAGCGTATTGGAGCAGTTCTTC.

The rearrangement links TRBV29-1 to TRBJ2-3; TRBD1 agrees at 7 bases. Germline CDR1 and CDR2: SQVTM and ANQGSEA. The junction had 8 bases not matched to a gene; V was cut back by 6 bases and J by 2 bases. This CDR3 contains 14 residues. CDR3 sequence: CSVVTGLATDTQYF. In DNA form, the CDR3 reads TGCAGCGTCGTGACAGGGCTTGCCACAGATACGCAGTATTTT.

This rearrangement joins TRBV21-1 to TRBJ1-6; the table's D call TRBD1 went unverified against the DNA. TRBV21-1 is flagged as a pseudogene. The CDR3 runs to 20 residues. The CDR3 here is CASSTRVPYRESSYNSPLHF. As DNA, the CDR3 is TGTGCCAGCAGCACACGCGTACCTTACAGGGAGAGCTCCTATAATTCACCCCTCCACTTT.